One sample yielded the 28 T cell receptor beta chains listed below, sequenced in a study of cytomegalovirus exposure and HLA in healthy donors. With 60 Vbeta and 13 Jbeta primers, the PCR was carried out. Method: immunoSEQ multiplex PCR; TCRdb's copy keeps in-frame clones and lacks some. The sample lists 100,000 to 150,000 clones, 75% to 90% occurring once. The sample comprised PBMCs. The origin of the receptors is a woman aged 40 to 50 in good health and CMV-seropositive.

The CDR3 region is CASSVTSGNTGELFF. The CDR3 bases are TGTGCCAGCAGCGTGACTAGCGGTAACACCGGGGAGCTGTTTTTT. This sequence joins TRBV9 and TRBJ2-2; TRBD2 matches 9 bases. This CDR3 comprises 15 residues. The J segment lost 2 bases and the V segment lost 2 bases, leaving 1 base of the junction unmatched. CDR1 SGDLS and CDR2 YYNGEE come from the germline V gene.

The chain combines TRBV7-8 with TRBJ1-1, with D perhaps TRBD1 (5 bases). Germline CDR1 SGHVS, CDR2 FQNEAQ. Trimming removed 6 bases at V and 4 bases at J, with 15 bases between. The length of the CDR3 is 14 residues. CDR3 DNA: TGTGCCAGCAGTATCCTTAGGGGTACCACTGAAGCTTTCTTT. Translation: CASSILRGTTEAFF. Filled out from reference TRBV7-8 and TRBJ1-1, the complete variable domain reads GAGVSQSPRYKVAKRGQDVALRCDPISGHVSLFWYQQALGQGPEFLTYFQNEAQLDKSGLPSDRFFAERPEGSVSTLKIQRTQQEDSAVYLCASSILRGTTEAFFGQGTRLTVV.

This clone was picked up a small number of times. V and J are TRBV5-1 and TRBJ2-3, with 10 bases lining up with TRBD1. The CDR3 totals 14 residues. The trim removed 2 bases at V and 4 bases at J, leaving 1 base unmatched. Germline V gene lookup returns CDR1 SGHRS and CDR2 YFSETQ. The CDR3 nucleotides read TGCGCCAGCAGCTTTGGACAGGGGGCAGATACGCAGTATTTT. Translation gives CASSFGQGADTQYF.

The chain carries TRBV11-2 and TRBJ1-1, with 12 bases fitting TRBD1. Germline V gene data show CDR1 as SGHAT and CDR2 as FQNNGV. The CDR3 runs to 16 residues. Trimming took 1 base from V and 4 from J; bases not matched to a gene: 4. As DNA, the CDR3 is TGTGCCAGCAGCTTAGGGGGACAGGGGGCCGCCACTGAAGCTTTCTTT. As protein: CASSLGGQGAATEAFF. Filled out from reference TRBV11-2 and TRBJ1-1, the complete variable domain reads EAGVAQSPRYKIIEKRQSVAFWCNPISGHATLYWYQQILGQGPKLLIQFQNNGVVDDSQLPKDRFSAERLKGVDSTLKIQPAKLEDSAVYLCASSLGGQGAATEAFFGQGTRLTVV.

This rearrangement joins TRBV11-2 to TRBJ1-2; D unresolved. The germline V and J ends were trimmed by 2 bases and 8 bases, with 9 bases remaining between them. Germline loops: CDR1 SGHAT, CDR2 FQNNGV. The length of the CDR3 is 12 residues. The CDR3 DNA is TGTGCCAGCAGCTTAATCGGGGAAGGCTACACCTTC. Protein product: CASSLIGEGYTF.

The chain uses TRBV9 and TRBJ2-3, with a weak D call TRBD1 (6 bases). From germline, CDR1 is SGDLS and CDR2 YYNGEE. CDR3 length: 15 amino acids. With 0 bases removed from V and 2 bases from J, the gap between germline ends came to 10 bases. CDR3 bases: TGTGCCAGCAGCGTAGGTAGGGGGTTCACAGATACGCAGTATTTT. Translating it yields CASSVGRGFTDTQYF.

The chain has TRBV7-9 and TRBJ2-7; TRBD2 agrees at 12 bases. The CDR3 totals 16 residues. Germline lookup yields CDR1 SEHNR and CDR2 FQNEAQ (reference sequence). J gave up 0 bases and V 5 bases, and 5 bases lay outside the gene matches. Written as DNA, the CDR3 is TGTGCCAGCAGCATTACTAGCGGGGGGTCCTCCTACGAGCAGTACTTC. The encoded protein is CASSITSGGSSYEQYF.

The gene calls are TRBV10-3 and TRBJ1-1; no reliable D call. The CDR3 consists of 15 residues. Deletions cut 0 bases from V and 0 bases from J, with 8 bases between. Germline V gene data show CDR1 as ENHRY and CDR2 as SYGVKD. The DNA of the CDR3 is TGTGCCATCAGTGAGTCCTCGGTGTTGAACACTGAAGCTTTCTTT. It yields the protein CAISESSVLNTEAFF.

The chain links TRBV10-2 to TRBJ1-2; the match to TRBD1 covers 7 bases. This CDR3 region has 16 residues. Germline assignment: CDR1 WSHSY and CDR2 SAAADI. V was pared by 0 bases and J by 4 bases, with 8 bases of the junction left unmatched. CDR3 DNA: TGCGCCAGCAGTGAGTCGCCCAACAGGGGCCCCTATGGCTACACCTTC. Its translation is CASSESPNRGPYGYTF.

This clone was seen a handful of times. The chain's CDR3 is CASIREATGELFF. CDR3 nucleotide sequence: TGTGCCAGCATACGGGAGGCGACCGGGGAGCTGTTTTTT. This chain links TRBV6-5 with TRBJ2-2, with 7 bases fitting TRBD2. Germline CDR1 and CDR2: MNHEY and SVGAGI. The CDR3 length is 13 residues. V lost 7 bases and J lost 5; bases outside the gene matches: 4.

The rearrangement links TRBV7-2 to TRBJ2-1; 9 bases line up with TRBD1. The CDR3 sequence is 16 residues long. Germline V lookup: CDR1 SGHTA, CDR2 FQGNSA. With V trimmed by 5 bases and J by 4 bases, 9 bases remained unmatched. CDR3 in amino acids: CASSPKPGQGYNEQFF. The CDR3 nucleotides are TGTGCCAGCAGCCCAAAACCGGGACAGGGTTACAATGAGCAGTTCTTC.

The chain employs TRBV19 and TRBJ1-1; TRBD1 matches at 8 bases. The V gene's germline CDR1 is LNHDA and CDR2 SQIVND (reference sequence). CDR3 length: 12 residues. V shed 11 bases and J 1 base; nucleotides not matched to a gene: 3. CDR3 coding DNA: TGTGCCGCCGGACAGGGGAACACTGAAGCTTTCTTT. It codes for CAAGQGNTEAFF.

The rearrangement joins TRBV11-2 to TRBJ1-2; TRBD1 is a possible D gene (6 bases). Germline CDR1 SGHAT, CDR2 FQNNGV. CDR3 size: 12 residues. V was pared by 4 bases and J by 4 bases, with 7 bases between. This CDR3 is CASSSDSYGYTF. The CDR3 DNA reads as TGTGCCAGCAGCTCGGACAGCTATGGCTACACCTTC.

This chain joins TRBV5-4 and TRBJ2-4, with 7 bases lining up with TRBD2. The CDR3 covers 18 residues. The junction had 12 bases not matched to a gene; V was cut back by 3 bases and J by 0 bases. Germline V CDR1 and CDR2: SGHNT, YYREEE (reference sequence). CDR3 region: CASSSVGGGSVAKNIQYF. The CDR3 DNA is TGTGCCAGCAGCTCGGTAGGTGGCGGGAGTGTAGCCAAAAACATTCAGTACTTC.

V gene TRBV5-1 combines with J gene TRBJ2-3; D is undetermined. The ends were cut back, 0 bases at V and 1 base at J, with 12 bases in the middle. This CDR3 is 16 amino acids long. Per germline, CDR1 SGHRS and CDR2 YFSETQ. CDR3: CASSLGQSLGTDTQYF. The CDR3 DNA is TGCGCCAGCAGCTTGGGCCAGTCTCTCGGCACAGATACGCAGTATTTT.

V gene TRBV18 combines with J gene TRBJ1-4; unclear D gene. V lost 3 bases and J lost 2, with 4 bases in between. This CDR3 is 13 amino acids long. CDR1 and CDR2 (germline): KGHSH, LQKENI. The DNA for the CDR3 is TGTGCCAGCTCACCGCGGACTAATGAAAAACTGTTTTTT. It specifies CASSPRTNEKLFF.

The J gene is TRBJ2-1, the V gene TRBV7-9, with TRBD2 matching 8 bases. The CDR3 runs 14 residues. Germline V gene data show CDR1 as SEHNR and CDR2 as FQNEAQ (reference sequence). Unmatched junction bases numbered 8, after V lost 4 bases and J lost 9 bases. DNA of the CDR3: TGTGCCAGCAGCTCGGGAGGGCGGCTGGGTGAGCAGTTCTTC. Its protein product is CASSSGGRLGEQFF.

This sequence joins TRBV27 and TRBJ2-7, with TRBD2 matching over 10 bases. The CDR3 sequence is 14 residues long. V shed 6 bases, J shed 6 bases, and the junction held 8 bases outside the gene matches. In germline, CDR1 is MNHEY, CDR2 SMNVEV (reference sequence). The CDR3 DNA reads TGTGCCAGCAGCTTAGCGGGAGGTCCTCGCGAGCAGTACTTC. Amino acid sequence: CASSLAGGPREQYF.

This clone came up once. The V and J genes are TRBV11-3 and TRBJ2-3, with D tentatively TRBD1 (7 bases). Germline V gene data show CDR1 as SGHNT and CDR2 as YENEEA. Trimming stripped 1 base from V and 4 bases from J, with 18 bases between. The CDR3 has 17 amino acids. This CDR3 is CASSLAPAGQLPDTQYF. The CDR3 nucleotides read TGTGCCAGCAGCTTAGCACCGGCGGGACAGCTCCCAGATACGCAGTATTTT.

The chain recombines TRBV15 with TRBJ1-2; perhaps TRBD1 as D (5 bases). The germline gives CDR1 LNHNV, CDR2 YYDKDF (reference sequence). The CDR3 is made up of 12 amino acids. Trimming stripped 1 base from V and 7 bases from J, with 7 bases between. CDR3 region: CATSRAGGGYTF. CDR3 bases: TGTGCCACCAGCAGAGCCGGGGGTGGCTACACCTTC.

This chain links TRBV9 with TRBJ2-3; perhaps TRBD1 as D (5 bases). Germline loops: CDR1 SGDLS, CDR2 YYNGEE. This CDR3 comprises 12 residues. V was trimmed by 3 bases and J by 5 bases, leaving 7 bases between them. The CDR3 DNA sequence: TGTGCCAGCAGCGGGGGCGGAGATACGCAGTATTTT. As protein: CASSGGGDTQYF.

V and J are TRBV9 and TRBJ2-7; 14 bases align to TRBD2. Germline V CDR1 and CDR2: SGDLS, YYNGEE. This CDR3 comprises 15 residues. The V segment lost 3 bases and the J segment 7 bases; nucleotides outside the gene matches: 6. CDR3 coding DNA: TGTGCCAGCAGCGCGGGGACTAGCGGGGGAGGTGAGCAGTACTTC. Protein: CASSAGTSGGGEQYF. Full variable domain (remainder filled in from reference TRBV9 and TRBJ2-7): DSGVTQTPKHLITATGQRVTLRCSPRSGDLSVYWYQQSLDQGLQFLIQYYNGEERAKGNILERFSAQQFPDLHSELNLSSLELGDSALYFCASSAGTSGGGEQYFGPGTRLTVT.

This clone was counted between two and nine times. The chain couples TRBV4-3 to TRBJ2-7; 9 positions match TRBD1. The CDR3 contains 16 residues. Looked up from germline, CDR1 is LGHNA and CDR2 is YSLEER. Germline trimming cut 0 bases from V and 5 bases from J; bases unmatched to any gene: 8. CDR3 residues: CASSQDRGQGTDEQYF. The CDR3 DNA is TGCGCCAGCAGCCAAGATCGGGGACAGGGTACCGACGAGCAGTACTTC.

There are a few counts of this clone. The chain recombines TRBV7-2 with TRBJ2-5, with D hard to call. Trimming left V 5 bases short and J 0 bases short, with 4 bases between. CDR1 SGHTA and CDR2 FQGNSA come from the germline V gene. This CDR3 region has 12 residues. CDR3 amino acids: CASSPYQETQYF. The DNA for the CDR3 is TGTGCCAGCAGCCCGTACCAAGAGACCCAGTACTTC. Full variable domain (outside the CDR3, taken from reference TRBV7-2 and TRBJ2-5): GAGVSQSPSNKVTEKGKDVELRCDPISGHTALYWYRQSLGQGLEFLIYFQGNSAPDKSGLPSDRFSAERTGGSVSTLTIQRTQQEDSAVYLCASSPYQETQYFGPGTRLLVL.

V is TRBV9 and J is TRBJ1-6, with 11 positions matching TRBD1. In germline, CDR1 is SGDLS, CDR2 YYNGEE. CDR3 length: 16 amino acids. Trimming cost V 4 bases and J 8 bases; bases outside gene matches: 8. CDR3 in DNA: TGTGCCAGCAGCCTCACCGGGACAGGGGGTTATTCACCCCTCCACTTT. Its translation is CASSLTGTGGYSPLHF. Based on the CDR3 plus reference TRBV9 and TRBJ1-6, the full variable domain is DSGVTQTPKHLITATGQRVTLRCSPRSGDLSVYWYQQSLDQGLQFLIQYYNGEERAKGNILERFSAQQFPDLHSELNLSSLELGDSALYFCASSLTGTGGYSPLHFGNGTRLTVT.

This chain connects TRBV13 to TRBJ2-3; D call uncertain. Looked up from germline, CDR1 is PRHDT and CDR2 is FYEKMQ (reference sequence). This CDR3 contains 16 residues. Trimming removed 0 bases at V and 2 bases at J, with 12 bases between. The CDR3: CASSLGGGKNTDTQYF. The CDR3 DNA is TGTGCCAGCAGCTTAGGCGGCGGAAAGAACACAGATACGCAGTATTTT.

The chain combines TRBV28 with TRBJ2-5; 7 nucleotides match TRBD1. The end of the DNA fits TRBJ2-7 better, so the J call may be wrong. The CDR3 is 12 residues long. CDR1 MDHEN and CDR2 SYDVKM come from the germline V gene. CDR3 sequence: CASRNRQGEQYF. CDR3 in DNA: TGTGCCAGCAGGAACCGACAGGGCGAGCAGTACTTC.

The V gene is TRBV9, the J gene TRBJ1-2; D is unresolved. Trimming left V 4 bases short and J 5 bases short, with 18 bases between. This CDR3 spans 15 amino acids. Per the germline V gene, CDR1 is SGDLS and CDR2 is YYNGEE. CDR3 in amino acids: CASSPGEGRVYGYTF. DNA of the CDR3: TGTGCCAGCAGCCCCGGGGAGGGTCGGGTGTATGGCTACACCTTC.